Below, 23 T cell receptor beta chains from the same sample are listed, as sequenced in a study of persistence of HIV-infected CD4 T cells. The stimulus was lysate of CMV-infected fibroblasts, 9 to 10 ug/mL. CD40L/CD69 double-negative CD45RO-high memory CD4+ T cells were collected. This was the immunoSEQ version 4 assay in survey mode. Sequencing was performed with immunoSEQ multiplex PCR; in TCRdb, only in-frame clones are kept and a portion is missing. The profile covers under 40,000 clones, with roughly 82% appearing a single time and about 6.8% taken by the ten largest. These receptors have no known antigen. Sequenced here: CD4+ T cells sorted from PBMCs after roughly 18-hour stimulation, sampled from a patient who received antiretroviral therapy. These receptor sequences come from an adult woman with HIV who was CMV-seropositive.

The CDR3 nucleotides are TGTGCCAGCAGCCCGACTAGCGGCTCCTACAATGAGCAGTTCTTC. It is translated as CASSPTSGSYNEQFF. The chain uses TRBV7-3 and TRBJ2-1, with TRBD2 matching 9 bases. The CDR3 is 15 amino acids. Germline-derived CDR1 and CDR2 are SGHTA and FQGTGA. After removal of 5 bases from V and 0 bases from J, the junction contained 2 bases not matched to a gene.

This clone has just one count. This chain links TRBV5-1 with TRBJ2-7, with 9 positions matching TRBD1. After removal of 3 bases from V and 0 bases from J, the junction contained 4 bases not matched to a gene. Germline CDR1 SGHRS, CDR2 YFSETQ. The CDR3 is made up of 15 amino acids. CDR3 sequence: CASSSGGQGSYEQYF. As DNA, the CDR3 is TGCGCCAGCAGCTCCGGGGGACAGGGCTCCTACGAGCAGTACTTC.

The chain has TRBV20-1 and TRBJ1-5; D is unclear. CDR3 length: 14 residues. CDR1 is DFQATT, CDR2 SNEGSKA, per germline (reference sequence). Trimming left V 3 bases short and J 0 bases short, with 9 bases between. The CDR3 is CSASEVYSNQPQHF. CDR3 in DNA: TGCAGTGCTAGTGAGGTTTATAGCAATCAGCCCCAGCATTTT.

The V gene is TRBV10-1, the J gene TRBJ1-2; a possible D gene is TRBD1 (5 bases). V lost 3 bases, J lost 3 bases, and 14 bases lay in between. The CDR3 has 15 amino acids. CDR1 WNHNN and CDR2 SYGVQD come from the germline V gene (reference sequence). The CDR3 nucleotides read TGCGCCAGCAGTGACGGCCATGGGGCGTACTATGGCTACACCTTC. Translation: CASSDGHGAYYGYTF.

This chain links TRBV27 with TRBJ2-6; 10 bases fit TRBD1. This CDR3 is 16 amino acids long. CDR1 is MNHEY, CDR2 SMNVEV, per germline (reference sequence). V trimming: 5 bases; J trimming: 4 bases; junction bases outside the gene matches: 5. CDR3 in DNA: TGTGCCAGCAGTAGACAGGGGGCGCGAGGGGCCAACGTCCTGACTTTC. Residues: CASSRQGARGANVLTF.

This clone was observed a handful of times. The CDR3 spells CASSLVGGQGSNQPQHF. The CDR3 DNA is TGTGCCAGCAGCTTGGTGGGAGGACAGGGGAGCAATCAGCCCCAGCATTTT. The chain uses TRBV5-6 and TRBJ1-5; 9 positions match TRBD1. CDR1 is SGHDT, CDR2 YYEEEE, per germline. J was trimmed by 1 base and V by 0 bases; bases with no gene match: 5. CDR3 size: 17 residues.

This clone was detected only once. This sequence joins TRBV19 and TRBJ2-1, with 9 bases that match TRBD1. From germline, CDR1 is LNHDA and CDR2 SQIVND (reference sequence). There are 15 residues in the CDR3. The V and J ends lost 3 bases and 7 bases, in that order; junction bases with no gene match: 7. The CDR3 DNA is TGTGCCAGTAGTATTACAGGGGGCGGGGGTAATGAGCAGTTCTTC. Encoded protein: CASSITGGGGNEQFF.

The V call is TRBV7-8, the J call TRBJ2-3; 9 nucleotides align to TRBD2. V was clipped by 5 bases and J by 4 bases; unmatched bases: 13. The CDR3 totals 17 residues. Germline lookup yields CDR1 SGHVS and CDR2 FQNEAQ. In DNA, the CDR3 is TGTGCCAGCAGCCCTCCGGGTAGCGGGAGATTAGCAGATACGCAGTATTTT. Amino acid sequence: CASSPPGSGRLADTQYF.

The J gene is TRBJ1-3, the V gene TRBV7-8; 8 nucleotides line up with TRBD1. Germline values: CDR1 SGHVS, CDR2 FQNEAQ. The CDR3 spans 16 residues. With V trimmed by 10 bases and J by 8 bases, 19 bases remained unmatched. The CDR3 loop reads CATTTGAWRRGDTIYF. The DNA for the CDR3 is TGTGCCACCACGACAGGGGCTTGGAGACGAGGAGACACCATATATTTT.

The chain uses TRBV6-5 and TRBJ1-1; D is uncertain. This CDR3 spans 14 amino acids. CDR1 is MNHEY and CDR2 is SVGAGI in the germline V gene. V shed 3 bases and J shed 2 bases, with 10 bases lying between them. The CDR3 nucleotides read TGTGCCAGCAGTTATCAGCGTCCTAACACTGAAGCTTTCTTT. Translating gives CASSYQRPNTEAFF.

The genes are TRBV2 and TRBJ2-1; 12 bases fit TRBD1. The CDR3 is 14 residues long. Trimming took 10 bases from V and 5 from J; bases not matched to a gene: 6. From germline, CDR1 is SNHLY and CDR2 FYNNEI. The CDR3 DNA follows: TGTGCCACCGGGGACAGGGGGCGAGACAATGAGCAGTTCTTC. Its translation is CATGDRGRDNEQFF. Full variable domain (rest looked up from reference TRBV2 and TRBJ2-1): EPEVTQTPSHQVTQMGQEVILRCVPISNHLYFYWYRQILGQKVEFLVSFYNNEISEKSEIFDDQFSVERPDGSNFTLKIRSTKLEDSAMYFCATGDRGRDNEQFFGPGTRLTVL.

The chain recombines TRBV5-4 with TRBJ2-2; TRBD2 agrees at 12 bases. This CDR3 contains 16 residues. Unmatched junction bases numbered 4, after V lost 2 bases and J lost 5 bases. Looked up from germline, CDR1 is SGHNT and CDR2 is YYREEE (reference sequence). As DNA, the CDR3 is TGTGCCAGCAGCTTTCCCGGGACTAGCGGGACCGGGGAGCTGTTTTTT. It specifies CASSFPGTSGTGELFF.

The chain employs TRBV11-2 and TRBJ2-2; 7 positions agree with TRBD1. The CDR3 consists of 18 residues. CDR1 SGHAT and CDR2 FQNNGV come from the germline V gene. The junction had 12 bases not matched to a gene; V was cut back by 5 bases and J by 0 bases. This CDR3 is CASSPFFSGTANTGELFF. DNA for the CDR3: TGTGCCAGCAGCCCGTTCTTCTCCGGGACAGCGAACACCGGGGAGCTGTTTTTT. Full variable domain (rest looked up from reference TRBV11-2 and TRBJ2-2): EAGVAQSPRYKIIEKRQSVAFWCNPISGHATLYWYQQILGQGPKLLIQFQNNGVVDDSQLPKDRFSAERLKGVDSTLKIQPAKLEDSAVYLCASSPFFSGTANTGELFFGEGSRLTVL.

This clone was detected a few times. This chain uses TRBV5-1 with TRBJ2-7, with 9 bases identical to TRBD1. The CDR3 totals 14 residues. Unmatched junction bases numbered 7, after V lost 4 bases and J lost 5 bases. Germline V gives CDR1 SGHRS, CDR2 YFSETQ. The CDR3 nucleotides read TGCGCCAGCAGCGATACAGGGGGCACGAACGAGCAGTACTTC. It encodes CASSDTGGTNEQYF.

The chain carries TRBV7-3 and TRBJ2-1; TRBD2 aligns across 7 bases. J gave up 9 bases and V 0 bases, and 2 bases lay outside the gene matches. Germline CDR1 SGHTA, CDR2 FQGTGA. The CDR3 length is 13 residues. CDR3 amino acids: CASSLTPGGEQFF. The CDR3 nucleotides are TGTGCCAGCAGCTTAACACCGGGGGGTGAGCAGTTCTTC.

The rearrangement links TRBV5-5 to TRBJ2-2; weak D call: TRBD2 (5 bases). V was clipped by 2 bases and J by 8 bases, with 7 bases between them. The CDR3 extends over 12 amino acids. Germline V gene lookup returns CDR1 SGHKS and CDR2 YYEKEE (reference sequence). The DNA of the CDR3 is TGTGCCAGCAGCTTTAGGGAGGGGGAGCTGTTTTTT. Translating gives CASSFREGELFF.

The DNA of the CDR3 is TGTGCCAGCAGCTTGGGTGGGACTAGCGGGCCCGGGACCCAGTACTTC. Amino acids: CASSLGGTSGPGTQYF. The chain employs TRBV5-4 and TRBJ2-5; 12 bases fit TRBD2. J was trimmed by 7 bases and V by 0 bases; bases with no gene match: 7. The CDR3 sequence is 16 residues long. The V gene's germline CDR1 is SGHNT and CDR2 YYREEE (reference sequence).

This clone has only a few counts. The rearrangement uses TRBV24-1 and TRBJ1-5; TRBD1 agrees at 7 bases. From germline, CDR1 is KGHDR and CDR2 SFDVKD. The CDR3 consists of 13 residues. V was clipped by 9 bases and J by 7 bases; unmatched bases: 8. This CDR3 is CATQGQGGQPQHF. In nucleotides, the CDR3 is TGTGCCACCCAAGGGCAGGGGGGACAGCCCCAGCATTTT.

The chain recombines TRBV28 with TRBJ2-5, with 7 positions matching TRBD2. CDR1 and CDR2 from the germline V gene are MDHEN and SYDVKM. After removal of 2 bases from V and 3 bases from J, the junction contained 9 bases not matched to a gene. CDR3 length: 16 residues. The CDR3 region has the DNA TGTGCCAGCAGTTTAGTCGGGAGGACGGACAAAGAGACCCAGTACTTC. Translating gives CASSLVGRTDKETQYF.

The rearrangement uses TRBV6-1 and TRBJ1-3; D call uncertain. Germline V lookup: CDR1 MNHNS, CDR2 SASEGT. Trimming left V 2 bases short and J 0 bases short, with 5 bases between. This CDR3 comprises 14 residues. Here the CDR3 reads CASSEIGSGNTIYF. Written as DNA, the CDR3 is TGTGCCAGCAGTGAAATAGGCTCTGGAAACACCATATATTTT.

The V call is TRBV6-4, the J call TRBJ2-1; 14 bases fit TRBD2. In germline, CDR1 is MRHNA, CDR2 SNTAGT. V dropped 2 bases and J dropped 2; count of bases not matched to a gene: 11. This CDR3 spans 20 amino acids. The CDR3 DNA reads as TGTGCCAGCAGTGACGGCTCAAAGGGGACTAGCGGGAGACCCTACAATGAGCAGTTCTTC. Translated, it gives CASSDGSKGTSGRPYNEQFF.

The CDR3 reads CASSLINEAFF. DNA of the CDR3: TGTGCCAGCAGCTTGATTAATGAAGCTTTCTTT. This chain links TRBV5-6 with TRBJ1-1; no definite D call. CDR3 length: 11 residues. Germline V gives CDR1 SGHDT, CDR2 YYEEEE. The V end was cut by 1 base, the J end by 7 bases, with 5 bases between.

The V gene is TRBV29-1, the J gene TRBJ2-2, with D perhaps matching TRBD2 (5 bases). The V gene lost 7 bases and the J gene lost 7 bases, with 22 bases spanning the gap. The CDR3 covers 15 residues. Germline loops: CDR1 SQVTM, CDR2 ANQGSEA. The CDR3 protein is CSAPDPRAVGGELFF. CDR3 sequence (DNA): TGCAGCGCCCCGGACCCGCGGGCGGTGGGCGGGGAGCTGTTTTTT.